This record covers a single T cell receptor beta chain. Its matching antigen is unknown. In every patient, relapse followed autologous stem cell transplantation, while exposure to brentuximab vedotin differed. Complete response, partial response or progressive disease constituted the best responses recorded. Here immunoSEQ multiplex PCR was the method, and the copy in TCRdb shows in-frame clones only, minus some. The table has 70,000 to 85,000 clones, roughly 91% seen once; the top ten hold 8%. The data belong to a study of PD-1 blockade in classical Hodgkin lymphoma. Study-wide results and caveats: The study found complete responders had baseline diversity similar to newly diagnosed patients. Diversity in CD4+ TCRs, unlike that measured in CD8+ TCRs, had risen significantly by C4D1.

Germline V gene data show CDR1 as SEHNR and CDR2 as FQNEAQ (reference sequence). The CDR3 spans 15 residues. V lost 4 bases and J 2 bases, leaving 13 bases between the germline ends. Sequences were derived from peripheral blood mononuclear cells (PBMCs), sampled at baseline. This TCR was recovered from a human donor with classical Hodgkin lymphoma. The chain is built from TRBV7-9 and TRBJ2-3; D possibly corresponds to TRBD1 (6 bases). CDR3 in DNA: TGTGCCAGCAGCTCATGGGACACCTCCACAGATACGCAGTATTTT. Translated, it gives CASSSWDTSTDTQYF.